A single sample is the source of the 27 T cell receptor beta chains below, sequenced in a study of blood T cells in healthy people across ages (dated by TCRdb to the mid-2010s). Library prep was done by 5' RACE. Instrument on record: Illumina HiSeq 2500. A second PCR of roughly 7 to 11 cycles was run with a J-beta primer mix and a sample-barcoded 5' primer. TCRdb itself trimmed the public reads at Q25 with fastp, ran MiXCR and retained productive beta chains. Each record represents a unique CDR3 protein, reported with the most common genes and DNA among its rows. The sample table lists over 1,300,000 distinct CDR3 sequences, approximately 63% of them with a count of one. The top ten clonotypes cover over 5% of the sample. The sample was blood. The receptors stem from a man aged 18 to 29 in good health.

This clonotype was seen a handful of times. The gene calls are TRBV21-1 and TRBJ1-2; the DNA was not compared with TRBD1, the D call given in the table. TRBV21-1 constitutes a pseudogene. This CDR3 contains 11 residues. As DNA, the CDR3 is TGTGCCAGCGCCGGGGGTTGTGGCTACACCTTC. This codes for CASAGGCGYTF.

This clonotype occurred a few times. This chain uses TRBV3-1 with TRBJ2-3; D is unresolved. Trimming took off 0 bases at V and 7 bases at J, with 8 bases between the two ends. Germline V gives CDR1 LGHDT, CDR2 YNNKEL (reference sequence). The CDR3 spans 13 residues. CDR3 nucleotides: TGTGCCAGCAGCCAAGATTTATTACATACGCAGTATTTT. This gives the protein CASSQDLLHTQYF.

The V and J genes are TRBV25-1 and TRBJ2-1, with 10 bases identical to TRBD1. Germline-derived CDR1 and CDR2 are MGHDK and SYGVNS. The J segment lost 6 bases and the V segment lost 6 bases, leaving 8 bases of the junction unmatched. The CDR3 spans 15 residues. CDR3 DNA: TGTGCCAGCAGCGTAAACCGGGACAGGGGCAATGAGCAGTTCTTC. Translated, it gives CASSVNRDRGNEQFF.

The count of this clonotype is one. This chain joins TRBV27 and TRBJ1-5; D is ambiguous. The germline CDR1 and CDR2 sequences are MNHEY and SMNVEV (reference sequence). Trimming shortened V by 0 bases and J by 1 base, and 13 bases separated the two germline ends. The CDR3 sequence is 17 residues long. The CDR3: CASSLSSRVGSNQPQHF. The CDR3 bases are TGTGCCAGCAGTTTATCGAGTAGGGTTGGAAGCAATCAGCCCCAGCATTTT.

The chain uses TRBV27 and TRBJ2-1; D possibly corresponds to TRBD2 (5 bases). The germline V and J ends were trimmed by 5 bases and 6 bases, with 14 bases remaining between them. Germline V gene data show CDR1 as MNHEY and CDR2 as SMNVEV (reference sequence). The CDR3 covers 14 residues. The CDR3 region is CASSPLGRINEQFF. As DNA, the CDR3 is TGTGCCAGCAGTCCACTAGGACGGATCAATGAGCAGTTCTTC.

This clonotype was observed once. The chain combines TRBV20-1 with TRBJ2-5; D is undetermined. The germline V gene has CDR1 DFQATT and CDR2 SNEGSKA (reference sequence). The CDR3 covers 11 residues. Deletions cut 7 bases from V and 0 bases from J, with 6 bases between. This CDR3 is CSVTYQETQYF. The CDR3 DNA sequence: TGCAGTGTAACGTACCAAGAGACCCAGTACTTC.

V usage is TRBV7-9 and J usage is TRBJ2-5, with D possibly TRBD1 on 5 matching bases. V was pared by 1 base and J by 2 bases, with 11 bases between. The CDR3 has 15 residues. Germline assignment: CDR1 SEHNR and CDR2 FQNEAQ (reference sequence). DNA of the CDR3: TGTGCCAGCAGCTTAGATAGGGGTTGGCAAGAGACCCAGTACTTC. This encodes CASSLDRGWQETQYF.

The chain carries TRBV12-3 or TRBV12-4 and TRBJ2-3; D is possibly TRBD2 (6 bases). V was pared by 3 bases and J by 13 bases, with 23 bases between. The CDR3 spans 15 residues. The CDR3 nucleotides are TGTGCCAGCAGTTTCGACCTCACTAGCACAGATATGGAGTATTTT. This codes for CASSFDLTSTDMEYF.

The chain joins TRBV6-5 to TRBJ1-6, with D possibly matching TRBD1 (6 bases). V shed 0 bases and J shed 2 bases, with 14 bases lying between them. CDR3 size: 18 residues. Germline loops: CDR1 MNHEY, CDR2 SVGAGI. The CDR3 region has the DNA TGTGCCAGCAGTTACTCTGGGCGGGGGGCAACCTATAATTCACCCCTCCACTTT. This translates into CASSYSGRGATYNSPLHF.

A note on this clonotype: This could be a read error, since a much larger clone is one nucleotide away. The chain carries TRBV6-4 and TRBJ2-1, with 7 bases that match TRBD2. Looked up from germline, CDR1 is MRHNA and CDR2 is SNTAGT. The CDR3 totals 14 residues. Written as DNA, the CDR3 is TGTGCCAGCAGCCCACTTTTGGGGGGGAATGAGAAGTTCTTC. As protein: CASSPLLGGNEKFF.

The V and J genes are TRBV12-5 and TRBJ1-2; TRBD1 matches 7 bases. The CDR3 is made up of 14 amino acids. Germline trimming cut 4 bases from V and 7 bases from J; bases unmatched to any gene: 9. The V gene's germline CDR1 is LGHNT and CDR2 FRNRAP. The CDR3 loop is CASGSLTGRGGYTF. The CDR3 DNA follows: TGTGCTAGTGGTTCTCTGACAGGGAGAGGTGGCTACACCTTC. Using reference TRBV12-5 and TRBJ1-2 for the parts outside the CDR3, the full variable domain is DARVTQTPRHKVTEMGQEVTMRCQPILGHNTVFWYRQTMMQGLELLAYFRNRAPLDDSGMPKDRFSAEMPDATLATLKIQPSEPRDSAVYFCASGSLTGRGGYTFGSGTRLTVV.

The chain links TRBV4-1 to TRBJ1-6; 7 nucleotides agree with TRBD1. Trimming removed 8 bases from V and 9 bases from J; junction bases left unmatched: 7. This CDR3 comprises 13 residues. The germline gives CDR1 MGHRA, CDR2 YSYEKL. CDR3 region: CASSGQVFSPLHF. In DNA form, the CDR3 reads TGCGCCAGCTCAGGACAGGTCTTTTCACCCCTCCACTTT.

The DNA of the CDR3 is TGTGCCAGTAGTACAGCGACTAGCGGAGGGGTACATGAGCAGTTCTTC. Protein product: CASSTATSGGVHEQFF. This sequence joins TRBV19 and TRBJ2-1, with 9 bases fitting TRBD2. The germline V gene encodes CDR1 LNHDA and CDR2 SQIVND (reference sequence). Losses at the gene ends were 4 bases for V and 8 bases for J; bases not matched to a gene: 12. The CDR3 is 16 amino acids.

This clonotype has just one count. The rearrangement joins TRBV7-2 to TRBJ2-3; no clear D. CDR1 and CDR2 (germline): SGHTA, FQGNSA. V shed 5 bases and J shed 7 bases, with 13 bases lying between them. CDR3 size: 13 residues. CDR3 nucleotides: TGTGCCAGCAGCGAGATAGTTCTAAATACGCAGTATTTT. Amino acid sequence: CASSEIVLNTQYF.

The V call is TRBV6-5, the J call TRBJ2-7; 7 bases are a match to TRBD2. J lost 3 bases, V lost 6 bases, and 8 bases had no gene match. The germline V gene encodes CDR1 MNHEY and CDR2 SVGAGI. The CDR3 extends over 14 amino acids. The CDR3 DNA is TGTGCCAGCAGCCAGACTAGCTGGGTCTACGAGCAGTACTTC. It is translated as CASSQTSWVYEQYF.

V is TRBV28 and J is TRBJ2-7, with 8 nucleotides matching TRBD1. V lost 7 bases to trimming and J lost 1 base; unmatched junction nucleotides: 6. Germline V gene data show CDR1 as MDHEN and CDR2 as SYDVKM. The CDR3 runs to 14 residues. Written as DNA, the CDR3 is TGTGCCAGCACCGGCCGGACAGGGTCCTACGAGCAGTACTTC. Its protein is CASTGRTGSYEQYF.

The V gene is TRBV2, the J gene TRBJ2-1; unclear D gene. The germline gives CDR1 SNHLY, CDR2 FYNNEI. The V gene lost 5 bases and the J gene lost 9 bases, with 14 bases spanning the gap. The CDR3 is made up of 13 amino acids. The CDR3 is CASSRVVNGEQFF. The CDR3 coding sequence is TGTGCCAGCAGTAGAGTAGTCAACGGTGAGCAGTTCTTC.

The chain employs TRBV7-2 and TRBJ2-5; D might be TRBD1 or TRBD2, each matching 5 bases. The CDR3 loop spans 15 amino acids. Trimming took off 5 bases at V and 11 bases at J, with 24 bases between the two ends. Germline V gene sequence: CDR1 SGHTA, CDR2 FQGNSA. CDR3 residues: CASSGRGPNDNEQYF. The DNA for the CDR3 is TGTGCCAGCAGCGGCCGGGGACCCAACGACAATGAGCAGTACTTC.

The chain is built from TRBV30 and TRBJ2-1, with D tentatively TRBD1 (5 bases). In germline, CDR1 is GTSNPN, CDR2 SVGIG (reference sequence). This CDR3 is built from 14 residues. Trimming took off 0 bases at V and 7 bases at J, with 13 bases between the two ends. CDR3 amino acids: CAWSVGQGFNEQFF. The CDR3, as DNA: TGTGCCTGGAGTGTCGGGCAGGGTTTTAATGAGCAGTTCTTC. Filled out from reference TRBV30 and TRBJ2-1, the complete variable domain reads SQTIHQWPATLVQPVGSPLSLECTVEGTSNPNLYWYRQAAGRGLQLLFYSVGIGQISSEVPQNLSASRPQDRQFILSSKKLLLSDSGFYLCAWSVGQGFNEQFFGPGTRLTVL.

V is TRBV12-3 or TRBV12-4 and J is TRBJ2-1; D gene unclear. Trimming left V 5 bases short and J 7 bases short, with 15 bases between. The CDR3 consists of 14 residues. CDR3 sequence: CASSSRSGRNEQFF. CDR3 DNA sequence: TGTGCCAGCAGTAGCCGTTCGGGCAGGAATGAGCAGTTCTTC.

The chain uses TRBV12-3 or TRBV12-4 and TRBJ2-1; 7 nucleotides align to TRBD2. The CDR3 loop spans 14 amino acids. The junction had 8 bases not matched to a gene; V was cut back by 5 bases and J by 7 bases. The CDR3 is CASSPTGGGNEQFF. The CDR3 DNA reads TGTGCCAGCAGTCCTACCGGGGGAGGGAATGAGCAGTTCTTC.

The CDR3 region has the DNA TGTGCCAGCAGTGCTATAGGGTCAACTAATGAAAAACTGTTTTTT. Translated, it gives CASSAIGSTNEKLFF. V is TRBV2 and J is TRBJ1-4; D uncertain. This CDR3 comprises 15 residues. V was cut by 4 bases and J by 0 bases, with 9 bases left in between. The germline V gene has CDR1 SNHLY and CDR2 FYNNEI.

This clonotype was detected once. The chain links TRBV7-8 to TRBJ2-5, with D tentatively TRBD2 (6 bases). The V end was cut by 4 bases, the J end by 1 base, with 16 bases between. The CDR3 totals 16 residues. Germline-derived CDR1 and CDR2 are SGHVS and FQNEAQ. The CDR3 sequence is CASSYGASAVQETQYF. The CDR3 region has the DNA TGTGCCAGCAGCTACGGGGCTAGCGCCGTCCAAGAGACCCAGTACTTC.

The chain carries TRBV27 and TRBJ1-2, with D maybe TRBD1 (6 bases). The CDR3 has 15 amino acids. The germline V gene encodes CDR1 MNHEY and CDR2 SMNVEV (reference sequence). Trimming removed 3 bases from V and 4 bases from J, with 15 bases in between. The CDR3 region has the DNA TGTGCCAGCAGTTTCACACAGGGTCAGGGCTATGGCTACACCTTC. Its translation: CASSFTQGQGYGYTF.

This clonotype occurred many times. The CDR3: CASSEFHEQFF. CDR3 DNA sequence: TGTGCCAGCAGTGAATTCCATGAGCAGTTCTTC. The chain is built from TRBV2 and TRBJ2-1; no firm D call. The CDR3 has 11 amino acids. Deletions cut 2 bases from V and 8 bases from J, with 4 bases between. CDR1 and CDR2 (germline): SNHLY, FYNNEI.

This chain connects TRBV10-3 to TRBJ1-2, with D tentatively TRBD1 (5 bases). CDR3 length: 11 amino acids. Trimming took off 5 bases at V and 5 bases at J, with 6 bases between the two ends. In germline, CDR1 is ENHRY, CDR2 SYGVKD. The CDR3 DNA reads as TGTGCCATCAGTCAGGGTTATGGCTACACCTTC. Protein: CAISQGYGYTF.

The CDR3 is CASRRGPDYEQYF. The DNA for the CDR3 is TGTGCCAGCAGGCGGGGGCCAGACTACGAGCAGTACTTC. The rearrangement uses TRBV12-3 or TRBV12-4 and TRBJ2-7, with TRBD2 as a possible D gene (7 bases). Deletions cut 6 bases from V and 3 bases from J, with 12 bases between. The CDR3 consists of 13 residues.